This T cell receptor beta chain was sequenced during a study of neurological immune-mediated disorders (dated by TCRdb to the late 2010s). Study-wide context: Peripheral blood TCR-beta repertoires from patients with HTLV-I-associated myelopathy (HAM/TSP), patients with multiple sclerosis, and healthy controls were compared in the study using UMI-based sequencing. Alongside PBMC samples, the set of some 98 TCR-beta libraries contained longitudinal samples, technical triplicates, and paired CD4+ and CD8+ T-cell subsets that had been sorted. Longitudinal HAM/TSP and healthy donors were sampled at 3 time-points each (3-40 month intervals). Of the 68 subjects in the cohort, around 14 were HAM/TSP patients, about 34 were multiple sclerosis patients, and about 20 were healthy controls.

What the time point label conveys for this sample: longitudinal time-point 2. For unsorted PBMC libraries, 2 million PBMCs were used after storage in RNAlater at -80 degrees C until RNA extraction. Peripheral blood was subjected to Ficoll-Hypaque density gradient centrifugation to isolate PBMCs, which were then cryopreserved in liquid nitrogen. This clonotype was picked up many times. The antigen this receptor binds is unknown. No much larger clonotype is one base removed from it; base qualities were not supplied. cDNA was synthesized by template-switch 5'RACE using a primer with a 10-nucleotide random unique molecular identifier that tagged each TCR transcript. Over 180 million TCR-beta sequences, covering 15-18 subjects, were produced in each sequencing run. The RNeasy kit was used to extract total RNA. TCR-beta VDJ regions were amplified with primers for the TCR constant region and the 5'RACE anchor, using the KAPA Real-time Library Amplification kit. Sample indexes and Illumina adaptors were added in a first PCR, after which library yield was increased in a second PCR. After Ampure bead purification, the TCR product of roughly 650 bp was size-selected on a 2% E-gel SizeSelection system. Library quality was checked on a Bioanalyzer, concentration was measured with Qubit, and libraries were quantified with the Kapa Library Quantification kit before pooling. An Illumina HiSeq 2500 was used to sequence the libraries paired-end at 2 x 150 bp. To increase sequence diversity, roughly 24-32% phiX was spiked into each library pool. Turning to the authors' computational methods: The quality-filtered reads were processed with the UMI-based MiGEC pipeline, whose error correction step removed more than 75% of the raw TCR sequences. VDJ genes were aligned to IMGT germline references, and clonotypes were defined by unique CDR3 amino acid sequence plus V-J genes. Clonal expansion, Shannon diversity, and CDR3 relatedness (CalcPairwiseDistances, ClusterSamples) were evaluated with VDJtools, and phylogenetic trees were built with CLCbio workbench. Expanded clones were defined as having at least 8 unique UMIs, based on coefficient-of-variation modelling across technical triplicates. TCRdb cleaned the public reads at Q25 with fastp, built clones with MiXCR and kept in-frame beta chains. Records with the same CDR3 protein are collapsed into one entry carrying the most frequent genes and DNA. TCRdb's processing, not the authors' own work, is the source of the V and J calls. Counted in this sample were under 50,000 distinct CDR3 sequences; about an eighth of them appeared once. Of the sample, 4.5% is held by the ten largest clones.

What the authors observed across the whole study: Across subjects, expanded clones never shared an identical CDR3 amino acid sequence, which suggests that the TCR-beta repertoires in every group were private. The highest TCR clonal expansion was observed in HAM/TSP patients, whereas the lowest was observed in MS patients, even when compared with healthy controls.

Sequencing was performed on PBMCs. This clonotype was obtained from a male donor with HTLV-1-associated myelopathy (HAM/TSP).

The bases are TGTGCCACCCGATGGACGAACACTGAAGCTTTCTTT. The encoded protein is CATRWTNTEAFF. The chain is made from TRBV12-3 or TRBV12-4 and TRBJ1-1, with no confidently assigned D gene. From its cysteine to its phenylalanine, the CDR3 spans 12 amino acids. Left in the record is the CDR3 DNA by itself, 36 bases read in frame from the first base. Relative to germline, V is 10 bases shorter and J is 1 base shorter, with 10 bases between their ends.